Listed below are T cell receptor beta chains from one sample, sequenced in a study of blood T cell repertoires in COVID-19. The protocol was immunoSEQ multiplex PCR, while the TCRdb copy is restricted to in-frame clones and leaves out a portion. The sample contains around 94,000 clones, 84% of which appear only once. The sample consisted of peripheral blood. Receptors originate from a man between 35 and 55 years old with active or convalescent COVID-19. The CDR3 runs from the conserved cysteine through the conserved F or W. D genes are given only for firm matches. The size entry is marked missing in some rows and otherwise reads once, few, many or a size class.

D gene	CDR3 length	clone size	J gene	V gene	CDR3 protein	CDR3 DNA
TRBD2	15	few	TRBJ2-1	TRBV7-9	CASSSAGARAYEQFF	TGTGCCAGCAGCTCAGCGGGGGCCCGGGCCTATGAGCAGTTCTTC
TRBD1	15	-	TRBJ1-5	TRBV18	CASSLDRGGNQPQHF	TGTGCCAGCTCACTCGACAGGGGGGGAAATCAGCCCCAGCATTTT
TRBD1	14	-	TRBJ2-7	TRBV7-2	CASSLLGTAYEQYF	TGTGCCAGCAGCCTGCTTGGGACAGCCTACGAGCAGTACTTC
-	14	-	TRBJ1-6	TRBV10-3	CAITDRGINSPLHF	TGTGCCATCACCGACCGGGGGATCAATTCACCCCTCCACTTT
TRBD1	15	-	TRBJ1-4	TRBV5-1	CASSPRTGGDEKLFF	TGCGCCAGCAGCCCACGGACAGGGGGAGATGAAAAACTGTTTTTT
-	13	-	TRBJ1-4	TRBV7-9	CASSSDFNEKLFF	TGTGCCAGCAGTTCGGACTTTAATGAAAAACTGTTTTTT
-	14	-	TRBJ2-2	TRBV3-1/TRBV3-2	CASSQAGVTGELFF	TGTGCCAGCAGCCAAGCGGGGGTCACCGGGGAGCTGTTTTTT
-	14	-	TRBJ1-2	TRBV2	CASSETTAYYGYTF	TGTGCCAGCAGTGAAACGACAGCTTACTATGGCTACACCTTC
TRBD2	13	-	TRBJ2-5	TRBV20-1	CSASPGGQETQYF	TGCAGTGCTAGTCCGGGGGGTCAAGAGACCCAGTACTTC
-	14	once	TRBJ1-2	TRBV10-3	CAISESQGIKGYTF	TGTGCCATCAGTGAGTCCCAGGGGATTAAGGGCTACACCTTC
TRBD1	15	-	TRBJ1-1	TRBV5-1	CASSLEGQSVTEAFF	TGCGCCAGCAGCTTGGAGGGACAGTCGGTGACTGAAGCTTTCTTT
-	13	-	TRBJ1-6	TRBV10-1	CASSESEWSPLHF	TGCGCCAGCAGTGAGTCGGAGTGGTCACCCCTCCACTTT
-	15	few	TRBJ1-2	TRBV5-1	CASSLYSGGNYGYTF	TGCGCCAGCAGCTTGTATTCTGGCGGGAACTATGGCTACACCTTC
TRBD2	16	-	TRBJ2-3	TRBV29-1	CSARQLAGGITDTQYF	TGCAGCGCCCGACAGCTAGCGGGGGGAATCACAGATACGCAGTATTTT
-	16	-	TRBJ2-1	TRBV3-1/TRBV3-2	CASSIPGVPSYNEQFF	TGTGCCAGCAGCATACCGGGGGTTCCCTCCTACAATGAGCAGTTCTTC
TRBD1	20	few	TRBJ2-6	TRBV27	CASRRRPGQVGGRGANVLTF	TGTGCCAGCCGACGCAGGCCGGGACAGGTTGGAGGGAGGGGGGCCAACGTCCTGACTTTC
-	13	-	TRBJ1-1	TRBV19	CASSTRAPGEAFF	TGTGCCAGTAGTACCAGAGCTCCGGGGGAAGCTTTCTTT
-	13	once	TRBJ2-5	TRBV6-5	CASSPTGQETQYF	TGTGCCAGCAGCCCGACGGGCCAAGAGACCCAGTACTTC
TRBD1	14	-	TRBJ1-3	TRBV19	CASRQGASGNTIYF	TGTGCCAGCCGACAGGGGGCCTCTGGAAACACCATATATTTT
TRBD1	19	few	TRBJ2-1	TRBV7-6	CASSLRGTGAISSYNEQFF	TGTGCCAGCAGCTTAAGGGGGACAGGGGCTATCAGCTCCTACAATGAGCAGTTCTTC
-	15	few	TRBJ1-1	TRBV5-4	CASSPGGGRDTEAFF	TGTGCCAGCAGCCCGGGGGGGGGTCGGGACACTGAAGCTTTCTTT
-	16	-	TRBJ2-2	TRBV6-5	CASSYFGQSNTGELFF	TGTGCCAGCAGTTACTTTGGACAGTCGAACACCGGGGAGCTGTTTTTT
TRBD1	14	-	TRBJ1-2	TRBV9	CASSVGTGEGGYTF	TGTGCCAGCAGCGTAGGGACAGGGGAGGGCGGCTACACCTTC
TRBD1	16	-	TRBJ1-1	TRBV29-1	CSVEGGTGGKNTEAFF	TGCAGCGTTGAAGGGGGGACAGGGGGCAAGAACACTGAAGCTTTCTTT
TRBD1	16	-	TRBJ2-6	TRBV7-2	CASRDRTGVGANVLTF	TGTGCCAGCAGGGACCGGACAGGGGTCGGGGCCAACGTCCTGACTTTC
-	15	-	TRBJ1-2	TRBV6-5	CASKKPGLANYGYTF	TGTGCCAGCAAGAAACCGGGACTAGCTAACTATGGCTACACCTTC
TRBD1	17	-	TRBJ1-2	TRBV19	CASSIRGLGQGAHGYTF	TGTGCCAGTAGTATTCGGGGTTTGGGACAGGGGGCCCATGGCTACACCTTC
TRBD1	13	-	TRBJ2-1	TRBV5-1	CASSLSGGHEQFF	TGCGCCAGCAGCTTGTCAGGGGGCCATGAGCAGTTCTTC
TRBD1	16	few	TRBJ1-6	TRBV4-2	CASSPQPGQVGAPLHF	TGTGCCAGCAGCCCGCAACCGGGACAGGTCGGGGCACCCCTCCACTTT
TRBD2	14	-	TRBJ2-1	TRBV2	CASMGGLQGNEQFF	TGTGCCAGCATGGGGGGACTACAAGGGAATGAGCAGTTCTTC
TRBD1	14	-	TRBJ1-4	TRBV6-2/TRBV6-3	CASSTGTGAEKLFF	TGTGCCAGCAGTACCGGGACAGGGGCTGAAAAACTGTTTTTT
TRBD1	17	-	TRBJ1-1	TRBV4-1	CASSPRGTGLKETEAFF	TGCGCCAGCAGCCCCAGAGGGACAGGACTAAAGGAAACTGAAGCTTTCTTT
TRBD2	18	once	TRBJ2-5	TRBV19	CASRPGLAGFTNQETQYF	TGTGCCAGCCGACCGGGACTAGCGGGGTTTACAAACCAAGAGACCCAGTACTTC
-	14	-	TRBJ1-6	TRBV7-9	CASSLLQTNSPLHF	TGTGCCAGCAGCTTGCTACAGACCAATTCACCCCTCCACTTT
-	14	-	TRBJ2-7	TRBV10-3	CAISVTGSAYEQYF	TGTGCCATCAGTGTTACAGGGTCTGCCTACGAGCAGTACTTC
-	15	-	TRBJ2-7	TRBV11-2	CASSLTQSNTIEQYF	TGTGCCAGCAGCCTGACTCAAAGTAATACCATCGAGCAGTACTTC
-	12	-	TRBJ2-1	TRBV12-3/TRBV12-4	CASSADSYEQFF	TGTGCCAGCAGCGCTGACAGCTATGAGCAGTTCTTC
-	12	once	TRBJ2-1	TRBV11-2	CASSSSGHEQFF	TGTGCCAGCAGCTCCAGCGGCCATGAGCAGTTCTTC
-	18	few	TRBJ2-6	TRBV24-1	CATSSISNQQSWANVLTF	TGTGCCACCAGTTCAATAAGTAACCAACAAAGTTGGGCCAACGTCCTGACTTTC
TRBD2	14	-	TRBJ2-7	TRBV3-1/TRBV3-2	CASSRAGGSYEQYF	TGTGCCAGCAGCCGAGCGGGGGGGTCCTACGAGCAGTACTTC
-	12	-	TRBJ1-5	TRBV19	CASNRVNQPQHF	TGTGCCAGTAACAGGGTTAATCAGCCCCAGCATTTT
-	17	few	TRBJ1-5	TRBV9	CASSRTATSYSNQPQHF	TGTGCCAGCTCCAGGACAGCGACGTCTTATAGCAATCAGCCCCAGCATTTT
-	13	-	TRBJ2-5	TRBV9	CASSVAVGETQYF	TGTGCCAGCAGCGTAGCGGTCGGAGAGACCCAGTACTTC
TRBD1	15	-	TRBJ1-1	TRBV7-9	CASSSGQGSNTEAFF	TGTGCCAGCAGCAGCGGACAGGGGTCGAACACTGAAGCTTTCTTT
TRBD1	13	-	TRBJ2-2	TRBV6-5	CASRTGQPGELFF	TGTGCCAGCAGGACAGGGCAGCCCGGGGAGCTGTTTTTT
-	15	few	TRBJ2-7	TRBV11-2	CASSFTDGGLYEQYF	TGTGCCAGCAGCTTCACGGACGGCGGACTCTACGAGCAGTACTTC
TRBD1	17	once	TRBJ2-1	TRBV10-3	CAISNAATGGAAMKQFF	TGTGCCATCAGTAACGCCGCTACAGGGGGCGCGGCAATGAAGCAGTTCTTC
-	15	-	TRBJ1-1	TRBV5-1	CASGPTGFEGTEAFF	TGCGCCAGCGGCCCGACAGGTTTTGAAGGCACTGAAGCTTTCTTT
TRBD2	15	-	TRBJ2-3	TRBV6-2/TRBV6-3	CASSLGLAGVATQYF	TGTGCCAGCAGTTTGGGACTAGCGGGGGTTGCTACGCAGTATTTT
-	14	once	TRBJ1-5	TRBV2	CASSEQEVRGPQHF	TGTGCCAGCAGTGAACAGGAGGTTCGAGGGCCCCAGCATTTT
-	12	-	TRBJ1-1	TRBV29-1	CSVDRGITEAFF	TGCAGCGTTGACAGGGGAATCACTGAAGCTTTCTTT
TRBD2	16	few	TRBJ2-5	TRBV7-8	CASSSPSGGHQETQYF	TGTGCCAGCAGCTCGCCCAGCGGGGGCCACCAAGAGACCCAGTACTTC
-	11	few	TRBJ2-1	TRBV2	CASSWSNEQFF	TGTGCCAGCAGTTGGAGCAATGAGCAGTTCTTC